The 15 T cell receptor beta chains presented below share a single source sample, sequenced in a study of CD8+ T cells in alopecia areata. Treatment reported: oral pan-JAK inhibitor, 5-10 mg twice daily. Extracted RNA was reverse transcribed into cDNA, the sequencing template. Profiling relied on immunoSEQ multiplex PCR, and the TCRdb table lists in-frame clones only, not all of them. Of about 200,000 clones listed, about two fifths were seen once; the top ten hold around 0.48%. The sequencing used CD4+ T cells sorted from blood, collected at roughly week 30, from a patient treated with tofacitinib. The receptors stem from a human donor with alopecia areata.

This clone was recorded a few times. V gene TRBV5-6 combines with J gene TRBJ1-2; unclear D gene. Trimming stripped 1 base from V and 0 bases from J, with 10 bases between. CDR1 and CDR2 (germline): SGHDT, YYEEEE. CDR3 length: 15 amino acids. The CDR3 DNA follows: TGTGCCAGCAGCTTGTCGTCCGGGGCTAACTATGGCTACACCTTC. Protein sequence: CASSLSSGANYGYTF.

The chain recombines TRBV5-1 with TRBJ2-2; D is perhaps TRBD1 (6 bases). V was clipped by 1 base and J by 0 bases, with 13 bases between them. This CDR3 comprises 17 residues. Germline V CDR1 and CDR2: SGHRS, YFSETQ. The CDR3 DNA is TGCGCCAGCAGCTTGAGCTGGGGGCAAGCGAACACCGGGGAGCTGTTTTTT. This encodes CASSLSWGQANTGELFF. The full variable domain, completed using reference TRBV5-1 and TRBJ2-2, is KAGVTQTPRYLIKTRGQQVTLSCSPISGHRSVSWYQQTPGQGLQFLFEYFSETQRNKGNFPGRFSGRQFSNSRSEMNVSTLELGDSALYLCASSLSWGQANTGELFFGEGSRLTVL.

About this clone itself: The sample carries other DNA sequences with the same CDR3. This chain links TRBV5-1 with TRBJ2-1; no clear D gene. V lost 0 bases and J 7 bases, leaving 2 bases between the germline ends. The CDR3 totals 11 residues. Germline values: CDR1 SGHRS, CDR2 YFSETQ. CDR3 DNA sequence: TGCGCCAGCAGCTTGGATAATGAGCAGTTCTTC. Translation: CASSLDNEQFF.

This rearrangement joins TRBV2 to TRBJ2-1; possible D gene TRBD1, 5 bases. V was shortened by 6 bases and J by 4 bases, with 13 bases between the two germline ends. In germline, CDR1 is SNHLY, CDR2 FYNNEI. CDR3 size: 14 residues. The CDR3 sequence: CASRDIVVYNEQFF. CDR3 in DNA: TGTGCCAGCAGGGACATCGTCGTTTACAATGAGCAGTTCTTC. The variable domain in full, completed from reference TRBV2 and TRBJ2-1, reads EPEVTQTPSHQVTQMGQEVILRCVPISNHLYFYWYRQILGQKVEFLVSFYNNEISEKSEIFDDQFSVERPDGSNFTLKIRSTKLEDSAMYFCASRDIVVYNEQFFGPGTRLTVL.

This clone was picked up a small number of times. The gene calls are TRBV14 and TRBJ2-3; D gene uncertain. Germline V gene data show CDR1 as SGHDN and CDR2 as FVKESK. The CDR3 length is 14 residues. The ends were cut back, 4 bases at V and 2 bases at J, with 10 bases in the middle. The CDR3 DNA is TGTGCCAGCAGCCGAGTACAATCCACAGATACGCAGTATTTT. Protein sequence: CASSRVQSTDTQYF.

This chain uses TRBV2 with TRBJ1-1; 8 bases agree with TRBD1. Per the germline V gene, CDR1 is SNHLY and CDR2 is FYNNEI. The CDR3 runs 14 residues. V trimming: 7 bases; J trimming: 1 base; junction bases outside the gene matches: 5. In DNA form, the CDR3 reads TGTGCCAGCAACCTGGACAGGGAGAACACTGAAGCTTTCTTT. Its translation is CASNLDRENTEAFF.

In its sample, this clone was seen a few times. The chain links TRBV29-1 to TRBJ1-1, with 7 bases that match TRBD1. Germline V lookup: CDR1 SQVTM, CDR2 ANQGSEA. CDR3 length: 16 amino acids. With 4 bases clipped from V and 0 bases from J, the junction kept 11 bases outside the gene matches. In DNA, the CDR3 is TGCAGCGTTGCGTATGTCGGGACAGCCTTGAACACTGAAGCTTTCTTT. It encodes CSVAYVGTALNTEAFF. The full variable domain, its missing parts supplied by reference TRBV29-1 and TRBJ1-1, is SAVISQKPSRDICQRGTSLTIQCQVDSQVTMMFWYRQQPGQSLTLIATANQGSEATYESGFVIDKFPISRPNLTFSTLTVSNMSPEDSSIYLCSVAYVGTALNTEAFFGQGTRLTVV.

This chain connects TRBV6-1 to TRBJ1-3; a weak D match, TRBD1 (5 bases). The CDR3 is made up of 14 amino acids. Germline V gene sequence: CDR1 MNHNS, CDR2 SASEGT. V was cut by 6 bases and J by 4 bases, with 13 bases left in between. This CDR3 is CASRPRDGGNTIYF. In DNA form, the CDR3 reads TGTGCCAGCAGACCCAGGGACGGGGGAAACACCATATATTTT.

Only a few counts were recorded for this clone. The chain combines TRBV7-9 with TRBJ1-5; 7 bases are a match to TRBD1. V lost 6 bases and J lost 2; bases outside the gene matches: 7. Germline V gives CDR1 SEHNR, CDR2 FQNEAQ (reference sequence). CDR3 size: 15 residues. CDR3 residues: CASSSSGGGNQPQHF. DNA of the CDR3: TGTGCCAGCAGTTCATCAGGGGGAGGCAATCAGCCCCAGCATTTT.

This clone showed up just a few times. This chain uses TRBV7-9 with TRBJ1-1; the D is unclear. The germline V gene encodes CDR1 SEHNR and CDR2 FQNEAQ (reference sequence). The CDR3 covers 13 residues. V lost 10 bases and J lost 3, with 15 bases in between. The CDR3 DNA reads as TGTGCCATGCAGACCGAGGGTTACACTGAAGCTTTCTTT. Protein: CAMQTEGYTEAFF.

This clone was observed a handful of times. This chain uses TRBV6-5 with TRBJ1-2; 12 positions agree with TRBD1. This CDR3 has 13 residues. With 6 bases clipped from V and 7 bases from J, the junction kept 3 bases outside the gene matches. From germline, CDR1 is MNHEY and CDR2 SVGAGI. CDR3 DNA: TGTGCCAGCAGATCGGGACAGGGGGCTGGCTACACCTTC. Translated: CASRSGQGAGYTF.

V usage is TRBV30 and J usage is TRBJ1-2, with D possibly TRBD1 on 5 matching bases. The germline CDR1 and CDR2 sequences are GTSNPN and SVGIG (reference sequence). The CDR3 spans 13 residues. V was clipped by 0 bases and J by 4 bases, with 9 bases between them. CDR3 in amino acids: CAWSVVGAYGYTF. As DNA, the CDR3 is TGTGCCTGGAGTGTAGTAGGGGCCTATGGCTACACCTTC.

This clone showed up just a few times. V and J are TRBV10-3 and TRBJ1-1; tentative D call: TRBD1 (6 bases). CDR1 is ENHRY and CDR2 is SYGVKD in the germline V gene. With 6 bases removed from V and 1 base from J, the gap between germline ends came to 15 bases. CDR3 length: 15 amino acids. CDR3 in amino acids: CAIRIPGVANTEAFF. The DNA for the CDR3 is TGTGCCATCAGGATCCCAGGGGTGGCGAACACTGAAGCTTTCTTT.

V gene TRBV5-1 combines with J gene TRBJ2-6; 9 bases line up with TRBD1. The V segment lost 1 base and the J segment 1 base; nucleotides outside the gene matches: 3. The CDR3 runs to 17 residues. Germline V gene sequence: CDR1 SGHRS, CDR2 YFSETQ. The CDR3, as DNA: TGCGCCAGCAGCTTGACAGGGGGCGCGTCTGGGGCCAACGTCCTGACTTTC. It specifies CASSLTGGASGANVLTF.

The table lists this clone with a few counts. V and J are TRBV7-2 and TRBJ1-5; D is unclear. CDR3 length equals 12 residues. Germline V CDR1 and CDR2: SGHTA, FQGNSA. V shed 0 bases and J shed 9 bases, with 6 bases lying between them. This CDR3 is CASSLAGRPQHF. DNA for the CDR3: TGTGCCAGCAGCTTAGCTGGTAGGCCCCAGCATTTT.